This T cell receptor (beta chain) was recovered during a study of metastatic and nonmetastatic thyroid tumors. Overall study context: For malignant and benign thyroid patients, tumor or nodule tissue and blood were the sources whose repertoires were compared. Regarding the study as a whole: The reported finding was significantly higher TCR beta diversity in malignant thyroid tumors relative to benign nodules, in blood and tumor.

Thyroid surgery was preceded by no treatment in any patient. V lost 7 bases, J lost 5 bases, and 20 bases lay in between. Germline loops: CDR1 MNHNS, CDR2 SASEGT. The CDR3 loop spans 15 amino acids. Per the authors' pipeline: To classify distant metastasis in papillary thyroid cancer, a model was built from CDR3 differences across clinicopathological groups. TCRdb recomputed clones from the PCR reads via MiXCR. TCRdb's processing, not the authors' own work, is the source of the V and J calls. The repertoire includes about 64,000 clones, about 3.8% of them detected once, and around 24% sits in the top ten. This clone came up a few times. Its antigen is unknown.

This chain uses TRBV6-1 with TRBJ1-2; D gene unclear. This clonotype was sampled from a female donor with papillary thyroid cancer or a benign thyroid nodule (not recorded which). Some clones in this sample may be carry-over from other donors' samples. Sequenced material: blood. This chain's CDR3 is CASMADRIREYGYTF. CDR3 bases: TGTGCCAGCATGGCGGACCGCATCCGGGAGTATGGCTACACCTTC.